This T cell receptor beta chain comes out of a study of cytomegalovirus exposure and HLA in healthy donors. This clone appeared a few times. With 5 bases clipped from V and 7 bases from J, the junction kept 11 bases outside the gene matches. CDR1 and CDR2 from the germline V gene are MDHEN and SYDVKM. This CDR3 has 17 amino acids. PCR involved 60 Vbeta and 13 Jbeta primers. The assay was immunoSEQ multiplex PCR, and TCRdb's table has in-frame clones only and misses some. The profile shows roughly 230,000 clones, about nine tenths of them singletons. The material sequenced was PBMCs. This sequence was found in a girl between 2 and 10 years old in good health and CMV-seronegative. The chain is built from TRBV28 and TRBJ1-4, with 12 bases aligning to TRBD1. CDR3 loop: CASSPGTGGGNPEKLFF. The CDR3 DNA reads TGTGCCAGCAGTCCTGGGACAGGGGGCGGTAACCCTGAAAAACTGTTTTTT.